Listed here are 16 T cell receptor beta chains from one sample, sequenced in a study of vaccination effects on CD4 cells after COVID-19. These receptors' antigens are unknown. TCRdb's table, derived via immunoSEQ multiplex PCR, lists solely in-frame clones and lacks some. The table lists about 47,000 clones, about 70% of them singletons, with about 7% in the top ten. CD4+ T cells were isolated after around ten days of culture. Either the BNT162b2 or mRNA-1273 vaccine was given to participants in two doses. The input for sequencing was CD4+ T cells from PBMCs cultured without peptide, taken after COVID-19 vaccination. Receptor source: a human donor who received a COVID-19 vaccine.

The DNA for the CDR3 is TGTGCCAGCAGCTTAGAACCGACGGGAACTGAAGCTTTCTTT. Protein product: CASSLEPTGTEAFF. This chain uses TRBV11-2 with TRBJ1-1, with no clear D. The germline gives CDR1 SGHAT, CDR2 FQNNGV. The CDR3 loop spans 14 amino acids. The V and J ends lost 0 bases and 5 bases respectively, with 10 bases between them.

The V and J genes are TRBV13 and TRBJ1-1, with D unclear. The germline V and J ends were trimmed by 0 bases and 3 bases, with 11 bases remaining between them. There are 15 residues in the CDR3. Germline values: CDR1 PRHDT, CDR2 FYEKMQ (reference sequence). The CDR3 nucleotides are TGTGCCAGCAGCTTAGGGAACAGAAGAGACACTGAAGCTTTCTTT. The encoded protein is CASSLGNRRDTEAFF.

This clone occurred a few times. This chain links TRBV28 with TRBJ1-1; the D is unclear. Germline V CDR1 and CDR2: MDHEN, SYDVKM. V was clipped by 3 bases and J by 2 bases, with 10 bases between them. CDR3 size: 14 residues. The CDR3 DNA reads TGTGCCAGCAGTTTCCCCACCCGAAACACTGAAGCTTTCTTT. Amino acids: CASSFPTRNTEAFF.

The chain recombines TRBV10-3 with TRBJ2-5; 10 nucleotides line up with TRBD2. This CDR3 is 18 amino acids long. V was pared by 0 bases and J by 5 bases, with 12 bases of the junction left unmatched. CDR1 and CDR2 from the germline V gene are ENHRY and SYGVKD. This CDR3 is CAISESGGLAGAEETQYF. The CDR3 nucleotides read TGTGCCATCAGTGAGTCGGGGGGTCTAGCGGGGGCTGAGGAGACCCAGTACTTC.

This clone was observed a few times. The rearrangement uses TRBV7-5 and TRBJ2-7; no check of the table's D call, TRBD2, against the DNA was made. TRBV7-5 corresponds to a pseudogene. The CDR3 consists of 17 residues. As DNA, the CDR3 is TGTGTCAGAAGCTTTTCCCCTACTAGCGGGAGTCGTCGCGAGCAGTACTTC. This gives the protein CVRSFSPTSGSRREQYF.

The chain employs TRBV11-2 and TRBJ2-2; 7 nucleotides align to TRBD2. Germline-derived CDR1 and CDR2 are SGHAT and FQNNGV. V lost 0 bases and J lost 6; bases outside the gene matches: 1. CDR3 size: 14 residues. In DNA, the CDR3 is TGTGCCAGCAGCTTAGATCGGGGGGCCGGGGAGCTGTTTTTT. Translating gives CASSLDRGAGELFF.

This clone showed up just a few times. J is TRBJ2-7 and V is TRBV10-2, with D hard to call. The CDR3 is 13 amino acids. Trimming left V 5 bases short and J 3 bases short, with 11 bases between. The germline CDR1 and CDR2 sequences are WSHSY and SAAADI. The CDR3 sequence is CASSWQENYEQYF. The CDR3 nucleotides read TGCGCCAGCAGTTGGCAGGAAAACTACGAGCAGTACTTC.

This clone was seen repeatedly, ten times or more. This chain connects TRBV19 to TRBJ1-5, with 7 bases identical to TRBD1. There are 16 residues in the CDR3. V gave up 1 base and J gave up 3 bases; unmatched junction bases: 6. Germline V CDR1 and CDR2: LNHDA, SQIVND (reference sequence). The chain's CDR3 is CASSIVRGGTNQPQHF. The CDR3 region has the DNA TGTGCCAGTAGTATAGTCAGGGGGGGAACCAATCAGCCCCAGCATTTT.

The gene calls are TRBV6-5 and TRBJ2-5; D is possibly TRBD1 (6 bases). CDR1 is MNHEY and CDR2 is SVGAGI in the germline V gene. There are 15 residues in the CDR3. The V end was cut by 2 bases, the J end by 5 bases, with 15 bases between. Here the CDR3 DNA reads TGTGCCAGCAGTTACGGGGGACACCCTTTTGAGACCCAGTACTTC. Amino acid sequence: CASSYGGHPFETQYF.

V usage is TRBV25-1 and J usage is TRBJ1-5, with D possibly TRBD1 on 5 matching bases. The CDR3 is made up of 14 amino acids. Germline V gene lookup returns CDR1 MGHDK and CDR2 SYGVNS. V was pared by 7 bases and J by 2 bases, with 12 bases between. The chain's CDR3 is CASTGDVGNQPQHF. The CDR3 DNA reads as TGTGCCAGCACGGGGGATGTGGGCAATCAGCCCCAGCATTTT.

The CDR3 loop reads CASSGRDSHMNTEAFF. The CDR3 region has the DNA TGTGCCAGCAGCGGCCGGGACAGCCACATGAACACTGAAGCTTTCTTT. The V gene is TRBV5-5, the J gene TRBJ1-1; 7 bases align to TRBD1. V lost 4 bases and J lost 0; bases outside the gene matches: 9. CDR1 and CDR2 (germline): SGHKS, YYEKEE (reference sequence). The CDR3 length is 16 residues.

This clone turned up a few times. The chain couples TRBV27 to TRBJ1-2; maybe TRBD1 (5 bases). CDR1 and CDR2 (germline): MNHEY, SMNVEV (reference sequence). The CDR3 has 14 amino acids. Trimming pared 4 bases from V and 4 bases from J, leaving 13 bases between. CDR3 loop: CASSSWGNGYGYTF. CDR3 nucleotide sequence: TGTGCCAGCAGTTCTTGGGGGAACGGCTATGGCTACACCTTC.

The CDR3: CASGRNYGYTF. CDR3 coding DNA: TGTGCCAGCGGCAGGAACTATGGCTACACCTTC. The chain carries TRBV7-9 and TRBJ1-2; D not resolved. V was clipped by 8 bases and J by 2 bases, with 6 bases between them. CDR3 length equals 11 residues. The V gene's germline CDR1 is SEHNR and CDR2 FQNEAQ (reference sequence).

The chain links TRBV27 to TRBJ1-5; D unclear. V shed 6 bases and J shed 1 base, with 10 bases lying between them. This CDR3 contains 14 residues. Germline values: CDR1 MNHEY, CDR2 SMNVEV (reference sequence). The chain's CDR3 is CASRQRSSNQPQHF. CDR3 DNA: TGTGCCAGCAGACAGAGATCGAGCAATCAGCCCCAGCATTTT.

CDR3 in DNA: TGTGCCAGCTCACCAGACGCGGGGGGCGTGACCCAGTACTTC. This codes for CASSPDAGGVTQYF. This chain joins TRBV18 and TRBJ2-5; 8 bases agree with TRBD2. V shed 2 bases, J shed 7 bases, and the junction held 6 bases outside the gene matches. The CDR3 totals 14 residues. CDR1 and CDR2 from the germline V gene are KGHSH and LQKENI. The full variable domain, in which reference TRBV18 and TRBJ2-5 provide the parts outside the CDR3, is NAGVMQNPRHLVRRRGQEARLRCSPMKGHSHVYWYRQLPEEGLKFMVYLQKENIIDESGMPKERFSAEFPKEGPSILRIQQVVRGDSAAYFCASSPDAGGVTQYFGPGTRLLVL.

This chain uses TRBV5-1 with TRBJ1-2; 8 bases agree with TRBD1. Looked up from germline, CDR1 is SGHRS and CDR2 is YFSETQ. This CDR3 is 16 amino acids long. J lost 7 bases, V lost 3 bases, and 14 bases had no gene match. CDR3 nucleotides: TGCGCCAGCAGCTCGGACTCGACAGGGGTAACTTTTGGCTACACCTTC. Amino acid sequence: CASSSDSTGVTFGYTF.